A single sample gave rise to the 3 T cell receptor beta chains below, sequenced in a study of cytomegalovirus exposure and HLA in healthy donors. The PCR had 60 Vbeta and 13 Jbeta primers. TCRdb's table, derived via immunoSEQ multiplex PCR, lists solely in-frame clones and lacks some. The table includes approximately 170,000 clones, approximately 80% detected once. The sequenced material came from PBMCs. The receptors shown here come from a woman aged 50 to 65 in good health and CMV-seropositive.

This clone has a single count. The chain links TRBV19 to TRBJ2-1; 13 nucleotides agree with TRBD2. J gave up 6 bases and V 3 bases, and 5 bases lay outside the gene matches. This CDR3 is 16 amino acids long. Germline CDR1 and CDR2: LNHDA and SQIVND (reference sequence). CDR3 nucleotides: TGTGCCAGTAGTATTCTGGGACTAGCGGGACTCAATGAGCAGTTCTTC. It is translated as CASSILGLAGLNEQFF.

This CDR3 reads CASSPWDRVGDEQYF. In nucleotides, the CDR3 is TGTGCCAGCAGTCCCTGGGACAGGGTGGGGGACGAGCAGTACTTC. The chain is built from TRBV27 and TRBJ2-7, with 9 bases that match TRBD1. The germline CDR1 and CDR2 sequences are MNHEY and SMNVEV (reference sequence). This CDR3 is built from 15 residues. V lost 5 bases, J lost 5 bases, and 10 bases stayed unmatched.

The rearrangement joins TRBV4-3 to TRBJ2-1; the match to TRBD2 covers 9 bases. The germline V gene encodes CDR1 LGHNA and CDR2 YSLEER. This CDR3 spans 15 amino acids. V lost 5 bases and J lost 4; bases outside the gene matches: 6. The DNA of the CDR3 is TGCGCCAGCAGCAAAACGACTAGCGGATACAATGAGCAGTTCTTC. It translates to CASSKTTSGYNEQFF.